The 26 T cell receptor beta chains listed next were all sequenced from one sample in a study of blood T cell repertoires in COVID-19. Profiling relied on immunoSEQ multiplex PCR, and the TCRdb table lists in-frame clones only, not all of them. The table includes roughly 190,000 clones, about three quarters detected once. Sequences were obtained from peripheral blood. All receptors come from a woman aged 45-59 years with active or convalescent COVID-19.

The chain recombines TRBV9 with TRBJ2-7, with D tentatively TRBD2 (6 bases). The CDR3 is 16 amino acids. The V end lost 3 bases, the J end lost 7 bases, and 23 bases lay between the germline ends. CDR1 is SGDLS, CDR2 YYNGEE, per germline. The CDR3 DNA is TGTGCCAGCAGCGCCGGCCCGGGGCGGGATTTGAGAGAGCAGTACTTC. It codes for CASSAGPGRDLREQYF. Looking up the rest from reference TRBV9 and TRBJ2-7 gives the full variable domain: DSGVTQTPKHLITATGQRVTLRCSPRSGDLSVYWYQQSLDQGLQFLIQYYNGEERAKGNILERFSAQQFPDLHSELNLSSLELGDSALYFCASSAGPGRDLREQYFGPGTRLTVT.

The genes are TRBV3-1 (or the pseudogene TRBV3-2) and TRBJ1-4; maybe TRBD1 (5 bases). The germline gives CDR1 LGHDT, CDR2 YNNKEL (reference sequence). V shed 0 bases and J shed 0 bases, with 11 bases lying between them. The CDR3 totals 17 residues. CDR3 region: CASSQEGGEPTNEKLFF. The CDR3 region has the DNA TGTGCCAGCAGCCAAGAGGGGGGTGAGCCAACTAATGAAAAACTGTTTTTT.

This chain connects TRBV4-3 to TRBJ1-6, with 9 bases that match TRBD1. This CDR3 has 16 amino acids. J was trimmed by 10 bases and V by 0 bases; bases with no gene match: 7. Germline CDR1 and CDR2: LGHNA and YSLEER. In DNA form, the CDR3 reads TGCGCCAGCAGCCAAGACAACAGGGGGCCGGGCTCACCCCTCCACTTT. This sequence encodes CASSQDNRGPGSPLHF.

The V and J genes are TRBV28 and TRBJ1-6; D remains unclear. The germline V gene encodes CDR1 MDHEN and CDR2 SYDVKM. V lost 5 bases and J lost 2, with 7 bases in between. This CDR3 has 14 residues. CDR3 amino acids: CASSPGPYNSPLHF. The CDR3 bases are TGTGCCAGCAGTCCTGGGCCCTATAATTCACCCCTCCACTTT.

The chain carries TRBV2 and TRBJ2-1; 10 nucleotides match TRBD2. The junction had 9 bases not matched to a gene; V was cut back by 7 bases and J by 9 bases. The CDR3 has 14 residues. Germline CDR1 and CDR2: SNHLY and FYNNEI. CDR3 DNA: TGTGCCAGCACTTTGAGCGGGGGGGTAACTGAGCAGTTCTTC. Translating gives CASTLSGGVTEQFF.

The chain uses TRBV11-3 and TRBJ1-2; D is uncertain. This CDR3 has 14 residues. CDR1 and CDR2 from the germline V gene are SGHNT and YENEEA. V was clipped by 0 bases and J by 4 bases, with 9 bases between them. CDR3 in DNA: TGTGCCAGCAGCTTAGATCAACACAGCTATGGCTACACCTTC. This codes for CASSLDQHSYGYTF.

A note on this clone: This sample also contains other DNA sequences that code for the same CDR3. The rearrangement links TRBV5-1 to TRBJ2-1; 12 nucleotides line up with TRBD2. The trim removed 2 bases at V and 7 bases at J, leaving 7 bases unmatched. The CDR3 runs to 16 residues. Germline V gives CDR1 SGHRS, CDR2 YFSETQ. The CDR3 region has the DNA TGCGCCAGCAGCTTATACGGACTAGCGGGAAGGAATGAGCAGTTCTTC. As protein: CASSLYGLAGRNEQFF.

This chain links TRBV6-5 with TRBJ1-2; no reliable D call. Germline V gene lookup returns CDR1 MNHEY and CDR2 SVGAGI. Trimming pared 4 bases from V and 4 bases from J, leaving 13 bases between. The CDR3 is 14 residues long. In nucleotides, the CDR3 is TGTGCCAGCAGTTCTGCGGTGAAATTCTATGGCTACACCTTC. This sequence encodes CASSSAVKFYGYTF.

This clone was found a few times. The chain carries TRBV25-1 and TRBJ1-4, with D possibly matching TRBD1 (6 bases). Germline CDR1 is MGHDK and CDR2 is SYGVNS. CDR3 length equals 12 residues. Trimming shortened V by 8 bases and J by 11 bases, and 15 bases separated the two germline ends. The CDR3 region is CASSSGQGKLFF. DNA for the CDR3: TGTGCCAGCTCCTCGGGCCAGGGGAAACTGTTTTTT.

The J gene is TRBJ2-1, the V gene TRBV18, with 7 nucleotides matching TRBD1. J gave up 3 bases and V 8 bases, and 10 bases lay outside the gene matches. The germline gives CDR1 KGHSH, CDR2 LQKENI. The CDR3 is 15 residues long. The CDR3 bases are TGTGCCAGCAAGGACAGGATTGGAGACTACAATGAGCAGTTCTTC. Translation gives CASKDRIGDYNEQFF.

V is TRBV6-5 and J is TRBJ1-5; tentative D call: TRBD1 (5 bases). The germline CDR1 and CDR2 sequences are MNHEY and SVGAGI. The CDR3 loop spans 16 amino acids. Between the trimmed V and J ends, which lost 4 bases and 4 bases, there was a span of 17 bases. In DNA, the CDR3 is TGTGCCAGCAGTTCTACCACAGGTTCTGTTAATCAGCCCCAGCATTTT. Residues: CASSSTTGSVNQPQHF.

This chain connects TRBV27 to TRBJ1-1; D remains ambiguous. The V gene lost 3 bases and the J gene lost 0 bases, with 5 bases spanning the gap. The germline gives CDR1 MNHEY, CDR2 SMNVEV (reference sequence). The CDR3 has 13 amino acids. CDR3 in DNA: TGTGCCAGCAGTTTTTACATGAACACTGAAGCTTTCTTT. Residues: CASSFYMNTEAFF.

The chain joins TRBV6-5 to TRBJ1-2; 7 positions agree with TRBD1. Germline V gene data show CDR1 as MNHEY and CDR2 as SVGAGI. Germline trimming cut 6 bases from V and 6 bases from J; bases unmatched to any gene: 1. The CDR3 covers 11 residues. CDR3 sequence reads: CASSDRDGYTF. For the CDR3, the DNA is TGTGCCAGCAGCGACAGGGATGGCTACACCTTC.

The V and J genes are TRBV7-6 and TRBJ2-3; TRBD2 matches 8 bases. CDR3 length: 17 amino acids. Germline CDR1 SGHVS, CDR2 FNYEAQ. V was clipped by 2 bases and J by 1 base; unmatched bases: 8. The CDR3 DNA reads TGTGCCAGCAGCTTAACTCAAACTAGCGGTCGCACAGATACGCAGTATTTT. Translated, it gives CASSLTQTSGRTDTQYF.

The chain is built from TRBV28 and TRBJ2-2, with TRBD2 matching over 7 bases. Germline CDR1 is MDHEN and CDR2 is SYDVKM. V dropped 4 bases and J dropped 5; count of bases not matched to a gene: 7. This CDR3 contains 15 residues. CDR3 DNA: TGTGCCAGCAGTTCCCCCGGGGAGGGGACCGGGGAGCTGTTTTTT. It codes for CASSSPGEGTGELFF. Full variable domain (rest looked up from reference TRBV28 and TRBJ2-2): DVKVTQSSRYLVKRTGEKVFLECVQDMDHENMFWYRQDPGLGLRLIYFSYDVKMKEKGDIPEGYSVSREKKERFSLILESASTNQTSMYLCASSSPGEGTGELFFGEGSRLTVL.

There are a few counts of this clone. This rearrangement joins TRBV5-1 to TRBJ2-3, with TRBD1 identical over 7 bases. The junction had 7 bases not matched to a gene; V was cut back by 4 bases and J by 2 bases. Germline CDR1 is SGHRS and CDR2 is YFSETQ. There are 15 residues in the CDR3. The DNA of the CDR3 is TGCGCCAGCAGCACCCGGGACAGTTCCACAGATACGCAGTATTTT. Translating gives CASSTRDSSTDTQYF. Full variable domain (missing parts from reference TRBV5-1 and TRBJ2-3): KAGVTQTPRYLIKTRGQQVTLSCSPISGHRSVSWYQQTPGQGLQFLFEYFSETQRNKGNFPGRFSGRQFSNSRSEMNVSTLELGDSALYLCASSTRDSSTDTQYFGPGTRLTVL.

The V gene is TRBV7-2, the J gene TRBJ2-1; D is undetermined. There are 12 residues in the CDR3. V was shortened by 4 bases and J by 8 bases, with 9 bases between the two germline ends. Germline values: CDR1 SGHTA, CDR2 FQGNSA. The CDR3 bases are TGTGCCAGCAGCTCAGACGGAGATGAGCAGTTCTTC. It yields the protein CASSSDGDEQFF.

This clone was seen once. The CDR3 region is CAWSVMAEAYNEQFF. CDR3 nucleotide sequence: TGTGCCTGGAGTGTGATGGCGGAGGCCTACAATGAGCAGTTCTTC. The V call is TRBV30, the J call TRBJ2-1, with a possible D match to TRBD2 (5 bases). Germline CDR1 is GTSNPN and CDR2 is SVGIG (reference sequence). The length of the CDR3 is 15 residues. V was clipped by 0 bases and J by 2 bases, with 11 bases between them.

The V gene is TRBV30, the J gene TRBJ2-5, with D perhaps TRBD2 (7 bases). V lost 0 bases, J lost 4 bases, and 15 bases lay in between. CDR3 length: 15 amino acids. The V gene's germline CDR1 is GTSNPN and CDR2 SVGIG (reference sequence). The CDR3 loop reads CAWSVKRGGPETQYF. CDR3 sequence (DNA): TGTGCCTGGAGTGTAAAGAGGGGGGGTCCAGAGACCCAGTACTTC.

This chain links TRBV18 with TRBJ2-1; 10 bases agree with TRBD2. The V gene's germline CDR1 is KGHSH and CDR2 LQKENI. The CDR3 is 15 residues long. With V trimmed by 3 bases and J by 7 bases, 6 bases remained unmatched. In DNA form, the CDR3 reads TGTGCCAGCTCACCCCTCAGCGGGAGGGTGAATGAGCAGTTCTTC. Translating gives CASSPLSGRVNEQFF.

V usage is TRBV23-1 and J usage is TRBJ2-5, with TRBD2 matching 14 bases. TRBV23-1 falls under the ORF class, with uncertain function. CDR3 size: 18 residues. After removal of 3 bases from V and 7 bases from J, the junction contained 13 bases not matched to a gene. CDR3 sequence reads: CASSHQGLAGVRVGTQYF. The CDR3 nucleotides read TGCGCCAGCAGTCACCAGGGACTAGCGGGAGTTAGGGTGGGGACCCAGTACTTC.

The chain is built from TRBV11-2 and TRBJ2-1; 12 bases line up with TRBD2. The CDR3 loop spans 16 amino acids. CDR1 and CDR2 from the germline V gene are SGHAT and FQNNGV. The V gene end was trimmed by 6 bases and the J gene end by 4 bases; junction bases not matched to a gene: 7. CDR3 coding DNA: TGTGCCAGCAGTTTTGGACTAGCGGGAATGTACAATGAGCAGTTCTTC. Translated, it gives CASSFGLAGMYNEQFF.

The rearrangement links TRBV5-4 to TRBJ2-5; TRBD1 matches at 7 bases. Germline V gene lookup returns CDR1 SGHNT and CDR2 YYREEE (reference sequence). J lost 0 bases, V lost 3 bases, and 11 bases had no gene match. The CDR3 runs 17 residues. CDR3 sequence: CASSYHPGTDYQETQYF. The CDR3 DNA sequence: TGTGCCAGCAGCTACCATCCTGGGACAGACTACCAAGAGACCCAGTACTTC.

This sequence joins TRBV27 and TRBJ2-5; tentative D call: TRBD1 (6 bases). Germline lookup yields CDR1 MNHEY and CDR2 SMNVEV (reference sequence). The ends were cut back, 5 bases at V and 5 bases at J, with 21 bases in the middle. This CDR3 has 16 amino acids. In DNA, the CDR3 is TGTGCCAGCAGTCCCCCCCCGGGGACACTGGGGGAGACCCAGTACTTC. Its protein is CASSPPPGTLGETQYF.

This clone occurred a few times. The rearrangement links TRBV11-2 to TRBJ1-1; tentatively, D is TRBD1 (5 bases). The V gene lost 5 bases and the J gene lost 0 bases, with 16 bases spanning the gap. Germline V gives CDR1 SGHAT, CDR2 FQNNGV. This CDR3 comprises 16 residues. CDR3 amino acids: CASSPERGRLNTEAFF. The CDR3 DNA sequence: TGTGCCAGCAGCCCTGAGCGGGGACGCTTGAACACTGAAGCTTTCTTT.

The chain joins TRBV18 to TRBJ2-7, with 7 bases lining up with TRBD1. V dropped 6 bases and J dropped 0; count of bases not matched to a gene: 5. In germline, CDR1 is KGHSH, CDR2 LQKENI. The CDR3 sequence is 14 residues long. The CDR3: CASSWDRSSYEQYF. The CDR3 nucleotides read TGTGCCAGCTCGTGGGACAGAAGCTCCTACGAGCAGTACTTC.